These T cell receptor beta chains were read from a single sample in a study of blood T cell repertoires in COVID-19. The protocol was immunoSEQ multiplex PCR, while the TCRdb copy is restricted to in-frame clones and leaves out a portion. The table has about 280,000 clones, roughly 87% seen once. The material sequenced was PBMCs or T cells enriched from blood (not recorded which). The origin of the receptors is a woman aged 40 to 50 who had recovered from COVID-19. Each CDR3 is given with its conserved first and last residue. A D gene is named only where the DNA matches it firmly. Some rows have no size entry. The others give once, few or many, or a class for an expanded clone.

CDR3 length: 13
V gene: TRBV7-6
J gene: TRBJ2-1
D gene: TRBD2
clone size: NA
CDR3 DNA: TGTGCCAGCGGGACTAGCGGACTTGGTGAGCAGTTCTTC
CDR3 protein: CASGTSGLGEQFF

CDR3 length: 12
V gene: TRBV9
J gene: TRBJ1-2
D gene: TRBD1
clone size: NA
CDR3 DNA: TGTGCCAGCAGCGTAGATGTAGGGGGCCACACCTTC
CDR3 protein: CASSVDVGGHTF

CDR3 length: 19
V gene: TRBV28
J gene: TRBJ1-5
D gene: TRBD1
clone size: NA
CDR3 DNA: TGTGCCAGCACCTCCCACGGACAGGGGGGGGTTGGCAGCAATCAGCCCCAGCATTTT
CDR3 protein: CASTSHGQGGVGSNQPQHF

CDR3 length: 16
V gene: TRBV4-3
J gene: TRBJ2-3
D gene: TRBD2
clone size: NA
CDR3 DNA: TGCGCCAGCAGCCAAGGGGGGGGAAGGCAGAGAGATACGCAGTATTTT
CDR3 protein: CASSQGGGRQRDTQYF

CDR3 length: 20
V gene: TRBV3-1/TRBV3-2
J gene: TRBJ2-7
D gene: NA
clone size: NA
CDR3 DNA: TGTGCCTCCTACCCAAGGGTATATTATCGCGGTCTAGCAGACGCCTACGAGCAGTACTTC
CDR3 protein: CASYPRVYYRGLADAYEQYF

CDR3 length: 17
V gene: TRBV19
J gene: TRBJ2-3
D gene: TRBD2
clone size: NA
CDR3 DNA: TGTGCCAGTAGTAAACGCAGACTAGCGGGAGGAGGAGATACGCAGTATTTT
CDR3 protein: CASSKRRLAGGGDTQYF

CDR3 length: 13
V gene: TRBV5-1
J gene: TRBJ2-5
D gene: NA
clone size: NA
CDR3 DNA: TGCGCCAGCAGGGGGGCAGGGCAAGAGACCCAGTACTTC
CDR3 protein: CASRGAGQETQYF

CDR3 length: 14
V gene: TRBV14
J gene: TRBJ1-3
D gene: NA
clone size: once
CDR3 DNA: TGTGCCAGCAGCTACCTAGATTCTGGAAACACCATATATTTT
CDR3 protein: CASSYLDSGNTIYF

CDR3 length: 15
V gene: TRBV6-5
J gene: TRBJ1-5
D gene: NA
clone size: NA
CDR3 DNA: TGTGCCAGCAGCTCCTCTACTGTTAGCAATCAGCCCCAGCATTTT
CDR3 protein: CASSSSTVSNQPQHF

CDR3 length: 13
V gene: TRBV6-5
J gene: TRBJ2-7
D gene: TRBD1
clone size: NA
CDR3 DNA: TGTGCCAGCAGCGGACAGGGCACCTACGAGCAGTACTTC
CDR3 protein: CASSGQGTYEQYF

CDR3 length: 15
V gene: TRBV28
J gene: TRBJ2-5
D gene: NA
clone size: NA
CDR3 DNA: TGTGCCAGCAGCACTGCGGAGGATTTTCAAGAGACCCAGTACTTC
CDR3 protein: CASSTAEDFQETQYF

CDR3 length: 14
V gene: TRBV3-1/TRBV3-2
J gene: TRBJ1-2
D gene: NA
clone size: few
CDR3 DNA: TGTGCCAGCAGCCGGTCGGGACAATACTATGGCTACACCTTC
CDR3 protein: CASSRSGQYYGYTF

CDR3 length: 13
V gene: TRBV30
J gene: TRBJ2-7
D gene: NA
clone size: NA
CDR3 DNA: TGTGCCTGGACCACGCGGGAAGCAGGCGAGCAGTACTTC
CDR3 protein: CAWTTREAGEQYF

CDR3 length: 16
V gene: TRBV14
J gene: TRBJ2-5
D gene: NA
clone size: NA
CDR3 DNA: TGTGCCAGCAGCCCCTGGGAAGGACACGGCCAAGAGACCCAGTACTTC
CDR3 protein: CASSPWEGHGQETQYF

CDR3 length: 16
V gene: TRBV28
J gene: TRBJ2-2
D gene: TRBD1
clone size: NA
CDR3 DNA: TGTGCCAGCAGGGGACAGGGGCCCCCCAACGCCGGGGAGCTGTTTTTT
CDR3 protein: CASRGQGPPNAGELFF

CDR3 length: 18
V gene: TRBV7-8
J gene: TRBJ2-7
D gene: TRBD2
clone size: once
CDR3 DNA: TGTGCCAGCAGCCCGGAGGGGAGCGGGACTAGCGGGATTGACGAGCAGTACTTC
CDR3 protein: CASSPEGSGTSGIDEQYF

CDR3 length: 15
V gene: TRBV7-9
J gene: TRBJ2-1
D gene: NA
clone size: NA
CDR3 DNA: TGTGCCAGCAGCTTAGACGGGGGATACCACAATGAGCAGTTCTTC
CDR3 protein: CASSLDGGYHNEQFF

CDR3 length: 12
V gene: TRBV7-9
J gene: TRBJ2-7
D gene: TRBD1
clone size: NA
CDR3 DNA: TGTGCCAGCAGCTCGCAAGGGGGCGGACGGTACTTC
CDR3 protein: CASSSQGGGRYF

CDR3 length: 15
V gene: TRBV4-1
J gene: TRBJ1-5
D gene: NA
clone size: NA
CDR3 DNA: TGCGCCAGCAGAATTTTCGGGGATAGCAATCAGCCCCAGCATTTT
CDR3 protein: CASRIFGDSNQPQHF

CDR3 length: 15
V gene: TRBV27
J gene: TRBJ2-7
D gene: TRBD2
clone size: NA
CDR3 DNA: TGTGCCAGCAGTTTACTAGCGGGGCCCTCCTACGAGCAGTACTTC
CDR3 protein: CASSLLAGPSYEQYF

CDR3 length: 11
V gene: TRBV7-2
J gene: TRBJ2-7
D gene: TRBD1
clone size: once
CDR3 DNA: TGTGCCAGCAGCTTTGACAGGGTGAAGTACTTC
CDR3 protein: CASSFDRVKYF

CDR3 length: 16
V gene: TRBV7-2
J gene: TRBJ1-5
D gene: NA
clone size: NA
CDR3 DNA: TGTGCCAGCAGCTCCGGCGGGCTGTATAGCAATCAGCCCCAGCATTTT
CDR3 protein: CASSSGGLYSNQPQHF

CDR3 length: 13
V gene: TRBV27
J gene: TRBJ2-7
D gene: NA
clone size: NA
CDR3 DNA: TGTGCCAGCACCTTAAACGCCGGGGGCGAGCAGTACTTC
CDR3 protein: CASTLNAGGEQYF

CDR3 length: 19
V gene: TRBV7-9
J gene: TRBJ2-7
D gene: TRBD2
clone size: few
CDR3 DNA: TGTGCCAGCAGCCCACCCCCGGGACTAGCGACTCAATTCTCCTACGAGCAGTACTTC
CDR3 protein: CASSPPPGLATQFSYEQYF

CDR3 length: 13
V gene: TRBV2
J gene: TRBJ1-2
D gene: NA
clone size: NA
CDR3 DNA: TGTGCCAGCAGAAAGCTCAGGGAGGGCGGCTACACCTTC
CDR3 protein: CASRKLREGGYTF

CDR3 length: 15
V gene: TRBV7-2
J gene: TRBJ2-5
D gene: TRBD2
clone size: NA
CDR3 DNA: TGTGCCAGCAGCGACACTAGCGGGGTTGAAGAGACCCAGTACTTC
CDR3 protein: CASSDTSGVEETQYF

CDR3 length: 14
V gene: TRBV5-1
J gene: TRBJ2-3
D gene: NA
clone size: few
CDR3 DNA: TGCGCCAGCAGCCTTGGGACTGCCACAGATACGCAGTATTTT
CDR3 protein: CASSLGTATDTQYF

CDR3 length: 19
V gene: TRBV6-2/TRBV6-3
J gene: TRBJ2-4
D gene: NA
clone size: NA
CDR3 DNA: TGTGCCAGCAGTGGGAGCGAGAAGGGGACTTTAAAAGCCAAAAACATTCAGTACTTC
CDR3 protein: CASSGSEKGTLKAKNIQYF

CDR3 length: 14
V gene: TRBV5-1
J gene: TRBJ1-6
D gene: TRBD1
clone size: NA
CDR3 DNA: TGCGCCAGCAGCAGGGACAGGGGAAATTCACCCCTCCACTTT
CDR3 protein: CASSRDRGNSPLHF

CDR3 length: 13
V gene: TRBV2
J gene: TRBJ2-1
D gene: TRBD2
clone size: once
CDR3 DNA: TGTGCCAGCACTAGGACTAGCATTAATGAGCAGTTCTTC
CDR3 protein: CASTRTSINEQFF

CDR3 length: 15
V gene: TRBV3-1/TRBV3-2
J gene: TRBJ2-1
D gene: NA
clone size: NA
CDR3 DNA: TGTGCCAGCAGCCAAGATCTTGGCGGGGACAATGAGCAGTTCTTC
CDR3 protein: CASSQDLGGDNEQFF

CDR3 length: 20
V gene: TRBV4-1
J gene: TRBJ2-5
D gene: NA
clone size: NA
CDR3 DNA: TGCGCCAGCAGCCAAGAAGGCCCTCTTAGGGGTACCAGGATACAAGAGACCCAGTACTTC
CDR3 protein: CASSQEGPLRGTRIQETQYF

CDR3 length: 14
V gene: TRBV6-5
J gene: TRBJ2-1
D gene: TRBD2
clone size: few
CDR3 DNA: TGTGCCAGCAGTCCGACTAGCGGCTACAATGAGCAGTTCTTC
CDR3 protein: CASSPTSGYNEQFF

CDR3 length: 14
V gene: TRBV5-4
J gene: TRBJ2-1
D gene: TRBD1
clone size: NA
CDR3 DNA: TGTGCCAGCAGGCGGACAGGGGGAGGCGATGAGCAGTTCTTC
CDR3 protein: CASRRTGGGDEQFF

CDR3 length: 14
V gene: TRBV5-1
J gene: TRBJ1-3
D gene: NA
clone size: NA
CDR3 DNA: TGCGCCAGCAGCTCGGACTACTCTGGAAACACCATATATTTT
CDR3 protein: CASSSDYSGNTIYF